This TCR beta chain derives from a study of T cells after yellow fever vaccination. General study results and limits: Only a minor proportion of clonotypes was detected across both CD4 and CD8 compartments. Researchers cautioned that FACS-sorted repertoires could harbor abundant clonotypes contaminating from the bulk population. Reappearance after the booster was observed for most primary-vaccination clones (around 95% CD4, less than 90% CD8).

Worth noting for this clonotype: What it recognizes is unknown.

TCRdb fed the 5' RACE reads into MiXCR, producing one record per CDR3 protein. The data hold about 120,000 distinct CDR3 sequences, with around 8% observed a single time. Germline V gene data show CDR1 as SGHTA and CDR2 as FQGNSA. Trimming cost V 5 bases and J 10 bases; bases outside gene matches: 5. The CDR3 totals 14 residues. The chain is built from TRBV7-2 and TRBJ1-6; 10 bases map to TRBD1. The sequence derives from a man aged 25 to 40 who received the YFV17D yellow fever vaccine. The sample was CD8+ T cells sorted from PBMCs, taken 45 days after the yellow fever booster vaccination. DNA for the CDR3: TGTGCCAGCAGCCTTGGACAGGGGGAATCACCCCTCCACTTT. This translates into CASSLGQGESPLHF.